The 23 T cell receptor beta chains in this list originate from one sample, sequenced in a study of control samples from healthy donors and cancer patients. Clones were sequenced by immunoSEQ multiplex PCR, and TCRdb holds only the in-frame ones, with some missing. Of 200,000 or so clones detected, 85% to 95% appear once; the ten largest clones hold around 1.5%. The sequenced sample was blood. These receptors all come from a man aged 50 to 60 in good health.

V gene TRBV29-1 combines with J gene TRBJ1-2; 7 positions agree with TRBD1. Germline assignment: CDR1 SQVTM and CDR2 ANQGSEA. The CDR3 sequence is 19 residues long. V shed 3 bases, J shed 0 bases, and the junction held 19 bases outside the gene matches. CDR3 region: CSVEPQPGGYRRTNYGYTF. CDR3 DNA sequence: TGCAGCGTTGAGCCCCAGCCAGGGGGTTATCGTCGGACTAACTATGGCTACACCTTC.

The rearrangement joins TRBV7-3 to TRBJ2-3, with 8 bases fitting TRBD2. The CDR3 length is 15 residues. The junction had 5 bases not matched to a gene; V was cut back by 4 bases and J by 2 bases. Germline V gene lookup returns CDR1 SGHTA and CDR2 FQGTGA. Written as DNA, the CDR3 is TGTGCCAGCAGCTCGCGACTAGCGAACACAGATACGCAGTATTTT. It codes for CASSSRLANTDTQYF.

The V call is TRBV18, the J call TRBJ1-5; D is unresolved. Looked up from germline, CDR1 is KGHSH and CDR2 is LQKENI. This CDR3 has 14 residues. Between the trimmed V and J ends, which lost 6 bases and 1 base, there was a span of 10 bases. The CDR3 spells CASSPPGSNQPQHF. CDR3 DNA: TGTGCCAGCTCGCCCCCGGGGAGCAATCAGCCCCAGCATTTT.

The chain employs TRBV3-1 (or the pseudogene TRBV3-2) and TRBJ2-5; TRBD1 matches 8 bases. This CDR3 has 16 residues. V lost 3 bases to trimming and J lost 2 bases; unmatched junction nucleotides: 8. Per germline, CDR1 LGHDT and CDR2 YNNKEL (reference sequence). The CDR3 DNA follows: TGTGCCAGCAGCCAGTGGCTTACAGGGGGACAAGAGACCCAGTACTTC. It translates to CASSQWLTGGQETQYF.

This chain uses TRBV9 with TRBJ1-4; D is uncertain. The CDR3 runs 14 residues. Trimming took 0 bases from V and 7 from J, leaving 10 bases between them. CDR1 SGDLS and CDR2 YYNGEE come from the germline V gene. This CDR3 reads CASSVGGFGEKLFF. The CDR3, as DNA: TGTGCCAGCAGCGTAGGGGGTTTTGGTGAAAAACTGTTTTTT.

The CDR3 region is CASSVGAPRSYNEQFF. The DNA for the CDR3 is TGTGCCAGTAGTGTCGGGGCGCCACGCTCCTACAATGAGCAGTTCTTC. The V and J genes are TRBV19 and TRBJ2-1; tentatively, D is TRBD1 or TRBD2 (5 bases each). Germline assignment: CDR1 LNHDA and CDR2 SQIVND (reference sequence). The CDR3 loop spans 16 amino acids. V was clipped by 5 bases and J by 0 bases, with 14 bases between them.

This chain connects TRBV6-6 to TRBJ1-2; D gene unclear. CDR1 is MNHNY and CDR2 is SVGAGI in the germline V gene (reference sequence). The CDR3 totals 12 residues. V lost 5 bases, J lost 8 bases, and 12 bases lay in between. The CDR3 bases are TGTGCCAGCAGTCCGGGCCCGGGGGGCTACACCTTC. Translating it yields CASSPGPGGYTF.

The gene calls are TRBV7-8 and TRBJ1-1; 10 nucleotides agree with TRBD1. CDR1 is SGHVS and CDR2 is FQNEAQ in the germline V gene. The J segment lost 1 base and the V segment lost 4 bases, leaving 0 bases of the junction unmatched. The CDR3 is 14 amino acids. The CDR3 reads CASSWDRGNTEAFF. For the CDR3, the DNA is TGTGCCAGCAGCTGGGACAGGGGGAACACTGAAGCTTTCTTT.

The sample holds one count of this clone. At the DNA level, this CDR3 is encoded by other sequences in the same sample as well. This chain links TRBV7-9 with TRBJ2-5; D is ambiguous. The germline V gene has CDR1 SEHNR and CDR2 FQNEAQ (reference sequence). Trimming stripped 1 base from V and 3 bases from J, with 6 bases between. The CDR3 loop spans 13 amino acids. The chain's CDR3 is CASSLGAEETQYF. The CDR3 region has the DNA TGTGCCAGCAGCTTAGGGGCAGAAGAGACCCAGTACTTC.

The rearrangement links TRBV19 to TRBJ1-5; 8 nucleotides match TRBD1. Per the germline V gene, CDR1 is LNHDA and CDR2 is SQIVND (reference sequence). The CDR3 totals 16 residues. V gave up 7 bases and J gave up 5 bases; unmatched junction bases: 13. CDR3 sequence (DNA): TGTGCCAGTACCCTCTCTACCGGGACAGGCGATCAGCCCCAGCATTTT. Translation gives CASTLSTGTGDQPQHF.

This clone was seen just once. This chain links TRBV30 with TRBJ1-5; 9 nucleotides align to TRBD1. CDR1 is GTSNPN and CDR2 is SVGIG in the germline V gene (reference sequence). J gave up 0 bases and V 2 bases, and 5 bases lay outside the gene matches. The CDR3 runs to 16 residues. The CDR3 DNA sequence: TGTGCCTGGAGTTCCGGGACAGGGTATAGCAATCAGCCCCAGCATTTT. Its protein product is CAWSSGTGYSNQPQHF.

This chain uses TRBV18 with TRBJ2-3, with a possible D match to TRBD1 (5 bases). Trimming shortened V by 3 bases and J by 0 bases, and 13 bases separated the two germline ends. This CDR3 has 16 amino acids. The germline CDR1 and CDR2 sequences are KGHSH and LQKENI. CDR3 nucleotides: TGTGCCAGCTCACCCCCAGGGATTCCTAGCACAGATACGCAGTATTTT. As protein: CASSPPGIPSTDTQYF.

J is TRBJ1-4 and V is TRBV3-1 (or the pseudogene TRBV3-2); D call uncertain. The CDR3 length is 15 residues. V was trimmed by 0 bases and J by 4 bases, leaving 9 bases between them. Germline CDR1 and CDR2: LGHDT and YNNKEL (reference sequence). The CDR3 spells CASSQEVFLNEKLFF. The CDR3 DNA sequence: TGTGCCAGCAGCCAAGAGGTTTTCCTTAATGAAAAACTGTTTTTT.

Here the CDR3 reads CASSIRGFPNQPQHF. CDR3 nucleotides: TGTGCCAGTAGTATACGGGGATTTCCTAATCAGCCCCAGCATTTT. The chain couples TRBV19 to TRBJ1-5; unclear D gene. Looked up from germline, CDR1 is LNHDA and CDR2 is SQIVND (reference sequence). V was cut by 2 bases and J by 4 bases, with 12 bases left in between. The CDR3 is 15 amino acids.

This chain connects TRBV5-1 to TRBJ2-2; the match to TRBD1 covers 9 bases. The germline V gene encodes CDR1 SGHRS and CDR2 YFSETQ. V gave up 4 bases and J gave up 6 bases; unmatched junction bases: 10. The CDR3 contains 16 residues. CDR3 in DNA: TGCGCCAGCAGCAGGCCCGGCGGGACAGGGCCCGGGGAGCTGTTTTTT. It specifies CASSRPGGTGPGELFF.

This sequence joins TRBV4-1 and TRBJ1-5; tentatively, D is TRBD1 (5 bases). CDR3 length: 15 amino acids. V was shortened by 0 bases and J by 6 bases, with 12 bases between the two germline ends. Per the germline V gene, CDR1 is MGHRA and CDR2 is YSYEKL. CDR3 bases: TGCGCCAGCAGCCAAGAGGTCCTTGGGGGTCAGCCCCAGCATTTT. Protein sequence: CASSQEVLGGQPQHF.

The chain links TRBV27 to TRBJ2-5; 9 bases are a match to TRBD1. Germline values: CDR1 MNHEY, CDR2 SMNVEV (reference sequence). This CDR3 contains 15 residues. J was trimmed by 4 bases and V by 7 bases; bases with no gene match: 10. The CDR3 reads CASMTRTGVRETQYF. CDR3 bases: TGTGCCAGCATGACCCGGACAGGGGTTCGAGAGACCCAGTACTTC.

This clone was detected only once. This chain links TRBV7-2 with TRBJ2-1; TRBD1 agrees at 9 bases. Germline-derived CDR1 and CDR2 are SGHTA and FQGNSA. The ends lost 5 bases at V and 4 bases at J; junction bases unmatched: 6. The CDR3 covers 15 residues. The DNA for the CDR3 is TGTGCCAGCAGCCCACAGACAGGGGGGTACAATGAGCAGTTCTTC. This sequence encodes CASSPQTGGYNEQFF.

DNA of the CDR3: TGTGCCAGCAGCTCCGCAGTTAACTATGGCTACACCTTC. As protein: CASSSAVNYGYTF. The chain couples TRBV3-1 (or the pseudogene TRBV3-2) to TRBJ1-2; D is ambiguous. Trimming removed 5 bases from V and 1 base from J, with 8 bases in between. The CDR3 extends over 13 amino acids. Looked up from germline, CDR1 is LGHDT and CDR2 is YNNKEL (reference sequence).

CDR3 region: CASSLFGQGGNSPLHF. The CDR3 region has the DNA TGTGCCAGCTCATTGTTCGGACAGGGTGGTAATTCACCCCTCCACTTT. This chain connects TRBV18 to TRBJ1-6, with 8 positions matching TRBD1. The CDR3 covers 16 residues. Germline V lookup: CDR1 KGHSH, CDR2 LQKENI. The V segment lost 5 bases and the J segment 6 bases; nucleotides outside the gene matches: 9. Based on the CDR3 plus reference TRBV18 and TRBJ1-6, the full variable domain is NAGVMQNPRHLVRRRGQEARLRCSPMKGHSHVYWYRQLPEEGLKFMVYLQKENIIDESGMPKERFSAEFPKEGPSILRIQQVVRGDSAAYFCASSLFGQGGNSPLHFGNGTRLTVT.

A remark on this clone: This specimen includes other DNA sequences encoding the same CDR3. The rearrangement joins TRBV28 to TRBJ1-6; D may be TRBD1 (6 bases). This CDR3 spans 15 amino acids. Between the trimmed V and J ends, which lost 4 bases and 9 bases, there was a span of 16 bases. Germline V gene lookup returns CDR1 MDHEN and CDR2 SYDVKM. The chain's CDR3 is CASSYRRGWGSPLHF. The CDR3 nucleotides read TGTGCCAGCAGTTACCGTAGGGGGTGGGGTTCACCCCTCCACTTT. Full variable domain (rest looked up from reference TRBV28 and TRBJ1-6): DVKVTQSSRYLVKRTGEKVFLECVQDMDHENMFWYRQDPGLGLRLIYFSYDVKMKEKGDIPEGYSVSREKKERFSLILESASTNQTSMYLCASSYRRGWGSPLHFGNGTRLTVT.

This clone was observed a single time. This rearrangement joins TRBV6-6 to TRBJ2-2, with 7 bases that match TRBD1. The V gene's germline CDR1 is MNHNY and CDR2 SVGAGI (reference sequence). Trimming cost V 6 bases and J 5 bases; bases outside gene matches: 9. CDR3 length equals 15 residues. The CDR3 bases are TGTGCCAGCAGAACCCGACAGGGCGGGACCGGGGAGCTGTTTTTT. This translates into CASRTRQGGTGELFF.

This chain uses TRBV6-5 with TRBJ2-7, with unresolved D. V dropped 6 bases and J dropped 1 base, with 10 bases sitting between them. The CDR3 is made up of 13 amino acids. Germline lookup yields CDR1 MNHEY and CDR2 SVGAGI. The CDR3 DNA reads TGTGCCAGCAGCCCCTCCAGTTCCTACGAGCAGTACGTC. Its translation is CASSPSSSYEQYV.